These T cell receptor beta chains were read from a single sample in a study of T cell repertoires in cytomegalovirus infection. TCRdb redid the calling of the reads with MiXCR, one entry per CDR3 protein. The sample lists a few hundred thousand distinct CDR3 sequences, about 15% occurring once. The sequenced material came from CD8+ T cells from PBMCs. These receptors all come from a human donor in good health (CMV status not recorded). Some clones in this sample may be carry-over from other donors' samples. Each CDR3 is given with its conserved first and last residue. Each record gives: D gene, J gene, clone size, V gene, CDR3 DNA, CDR3 protein. The D gene is left open where the match is weak. The size entry is marked missing in some rows and otherwise reads once, few, many or a size class.

- TRBJ2-7 many TRBV28 TGTGCCAGCAGTTTAACAGGCTACCTAACCTACGAGCAGTACTTC CASSLTGYLTYEQYF
- TRBJ1-2 many TRBV6-1 TGTGCCAGCAGTCTCCTAGGTTATAACTATGGCTACACCTTC CASSLLGYNYGYTF
TRBD1 TRBJ1-5 many TRBV7-8 TGTGCCAGCAGCTCCGGGACAGGGGGCATTCAGCCCCAGCATTTT CASSSGTGGIQPQHF
TRBD1 TRBJ2-2 - TRBV7-6 TGTGCCTCATCAGGGCCAGGGGGATACACCGGGGAGCTGTTTTTT CASSGPGGYTGELFF
- TRBJ1-5 few TRBV2 TGTGCCAGCAGTCAAAACCGACAGTGGAACAATCAGCCCCAGCATTTT CASSQNRQWNNQPQHF
- TRBJ2-7 few TRBV2 TGTGCCAGCAATCGGGGGATGTCGATCTACGAGCAGTACTTC CASNRGMSIYEQYF
TRBD1 TRBJ2-1 - TRBV6-6 TGTGCCAGCGGTCCCGGGACAGGGGAAAGAAAGCAGTTCTTC CASGPGTGERKQFF
- TRBJ2-7 - TRBV5-6 TGTGCCAGCAGGTCAAAGGGACTCCACTCCTACGAGCAGTACTTC CASRSKGLHSYEQYF
- TRBJ1-3 few TRBV6-1 TGTGCCAGCAGTGAATCGGCGCACAGTTTCTCTGGAAACACCATATATTTT CASSESAHSFSGNTIYF
- TRBJ2-7 many TRBV15 TGTGCCACCAGCGCCTGGACAGGTGGGGGGGGCGAGCAGTACTTC CATSAWTGGGGEQYF
- TRBJ2-7 few TRBV4-1 TGCGCCAGCAGCCAGAGGCAAACCACCCACGAGCAGTACTTC CASSQRQTTHEQYF
- TRBJ2-1 - TRBV4-1 TGCGCCAGCAGCCAACCAAGTAGCAATAAGCAGTTCTTC CASSQPSSNKQFF
TRBD2 TRBJ2-7 - TRBV6-5 TGTGCCAGCAGTGTGGTGGGAGGGTACGAGCAGTACTTC CASSVVGGYEQYF
- TRBJ2-1 few TRBV20-1 TGCAGTGCGAGAGGGGCCCGTCGATTAAATGAGCAGTTCTTC CSARGARRLNEQFF
- TRBJ2-7 many TRBV7-2 TGTGCCAGCAGCTTAGAAAGCGATGTTGCCTACGAGCAGTACTTC CASSLESDVAYEQYF
- TRBJ2-7 - TRBV25-1 TGTGCCAGCAGTGAATGGGGCAGGGTGAACGAGCAGTACTTC CASSEWGRVNEQYF
- TRBJ1-6 many TRBV7-2 TGTGCCAGCAGCTTCGCCAGGGTGAATTCACCCCTCCACTTT CASSFARVNSPLHF
- TRBJ2-6 few TRBV7-9 TGTGCCAGCAGGGGAGGTACTGGGGCCAACGTCCTGACTTTC CASRGGTGANVLTF
- TRBJ2-7 few TRBV7-9 TGTGCCAGCACCTCGGGGCAGGGAATCACCTACGAGCAGTACTTC CASTSGQGITYEQYF
TRBD2 TRBJ2-3 many TRBV7-2 TGTGCCAGCAGCTTAGATCCGGGACTAGCCGCAGATACGCAGTATTTT CASSLDPGLAADTQYF
TRBD1 TRBJ2-6 many TRBV7-9 TGTGCCAGCAGCTTGGACAGGGGATCTGGGGCCAACGTCCTGACTTTC CASSLDRGSGANVLTF
- TRBJ2-1 few TRBV7-9 TGTGCCAGCAGCTCCCAGGACGGTACACGGGCCAATGAGCAGTTCTTC CASSSQDGTRANEQFF
- TRBJ1-4 few TRBV5-4 TGTGCCAGCGGAGATCCAGAAAAAAATGAAAAACTGTTTTTT CASGDPEKNEKLFF
TRBD2 TRBJ2-1 - TRBV9 TGTGCCAGCAGCGTAGCTTCCGGACTAGCTAGGAATGAGCAGTTCTTC CASSVASGLARNEQFF
- TRBJ2-1 - TRBV4-1 TGCGCCAGCAGCCAAGTTTTGGGCGTGGATGAGCAGTTCTTC CASSQVLGVDEQFF
- TRBJ2-1 many TRBV7-8 TGTGCCAGCAGCTTAGTCTCCTACAATGAGCAGTTCTTC CASSLVSYNEQFF
TRBD2 TRBJ2-5 many TRBV7-6 TGTGCCAGCAGCCCGGTAGCGGGGGGGCCTTTGGAGACCCAGTACTTC CASSPVAGGPLETQYF
- TRBJ2-3 many TRBV15 TGTGCCACCAGCAGAGCGTCGGGGGGCTACACAGATACGCAGTATTTT CATSRASGGYTDTQYF
- TRBJ1-5 many TRBV7-8 TGTGCCAGCAGGGAAGACCGGGGGAATCAGCCCCAGCATTTT CASREDRGNQPQHF
- TRBJ1-1 - TRBV20-1 TGCAGTGCTAGGGGGGGGCCGACAGGCTTTGAAGCTTTCTTT CSARGGPTGFEAFF
- TRBJ1-1 - TRBV29-1 TGCAGCGTTGAGCAAGGCCGAGGGAACACTGAAGCTTTCTTT CSVEQGRGNTEAFF
TRBD2 TRBJ2-5 many TRBV10-3 TGTGCCATCAGTGACCCCGGGTTAGCGGGGGTGCACCAAGAGACCCAGTACTTC CAISDPGLAGVHQETQYF
- TRBJ1-1 few TRBV2 TGTGCCAGCAGTGGCATCGGCGTGGGAATGAACACTGAAGCTTTCTTT CASSGIGVGMNTEAFF
- TRBJ2-7 - TRBV7-6 TGTGCCAGCAGCTTATTGGGGACGGACGCCTACGAGCAGTACTTC CASSLLGTDAYEQYF
TRBD1 TRBJ2-2 few TRBV20-1 TGCAGTGCTAGCGGGACAGGGGTGCTCACCGGGGAGCTGTTTTTT CSASGTGVLTGELFF
TRBD1 TRBJ1-2 many TRBV7-2 TGTGCCAGCAGCTTCAGGGGGCGAGAGTATGGCTACACCTTC CASSFRGREYGYTF
- TRBJ2-3 - TRBV6-1 TGTGCCAGCCAACAGGACTTTAGCACAGATACGCAGTATTTT CASQQDFSTDTQYF
- TRBJ2-5 - TRBV7-9 TGTGCCAGCAGCGCCGATGAAGGGGAAGAGACCCAGTACTTC CASSADEGEETQYF
TRBD1 TRBJ2-6 many TRBV7-6 TGTGCCAGCAGCTTGGGGACAGGGTACTCTGGGGCCAACGTCCTGACTTTC CASSLGTGYSGANVLTF
- TRBJ2-4 many TRBV7-9 TGTGCCAGCAACCCCCTTACAGCCAAAAACATTCAGTACTTC CASNPLTAKNIQYF
- TRBJ1-2 many TRBV7-3 TGTGCCAGCAGCTTAAGGGCAGGCGGGGAGGGCTACACCTTC CASSLRAGGEGYTF
TRBD2 TRBJ2-3 - TRBV20-1 TGCAGTGCTTCGACTAGCGGGGCCGAGGGAGATACGCAGTATTTT CSASTSGAEGDTQYF
TRBD2 TRBJ2-1 few TRBV5-1 TGCGCCAGCAGCTTGACTAGCGGGGTAACCTCCTACAATGAGCAGTTCTTC CASSLTSGVTSYNEQFF
- TRBJ2-3 - TRBV7-6 TGTGCCAGCAGCTCGAGCCCGGGAAAAAGCACAGATACGCAGTATTTT CASSSSPGKSTDTQYF